This TCR beta chain was captured in a study of T cells after yellow fever vaccination. Across the whole study: Preparation used SMART-Seq v4 Ultra Low Input for the low-cell-number fractions. Study conclusions and caveats: FACS-sorted repertoires could contain abundant clonotypes contaminating from the bulk population.

TCRdb used MiXCR to reprocess the 5' RACE reads, holding one entry per CDR3 protein. The sample has 510,000 or so distinct CDR3 sequences; 15% to 20% are singletons. A remark on this clonotype: Its antigen is not known.

Germline-derived CDR1 and CDR2 are MNHNY and SVGAGI (reference sequence). J lost 3 bases, V lost 8 bases, and 7 bases had no gene match. The CDR3 has 13 residues. This sequence joins TRBV6-6 and TRBJ2-7; 7 bases are a match to TRBD2. This TCR was sampled from a man younger than 40 who received the YFV17D yellow fever vaccine. The sequencing used PBMCs, collected 15 days after the yellow fever booster vaccination. In nucleotides, the CDR3 is TGTGCCAGCGAACATGGGGACTACTACGAGCAGTACTTC. Protein product: CASEHGDYYEQYF.